Listed below are T cell receptor beta chains from one sample, sequenced in a study of beta chain features in type 1 diabetes. The assay was immunoSEQ multiplex PCR, and TCRdb's table has in-frame clones only and misses some. The sample has 300,000 to 400,000 clones, 8% to 13% seen once. The specimen was naive CD4+ T cells from blood. These TCRs come from a woman in her 30s in good health. Each CDR3 is given with its conserved first and last residue. A D gene is named only where the DNA matches it firmly. The size entry is marked missing in some rows and otherwise reads once, few, many or a size class.

j_call: TRBJ1-5; clone_size: NA; d_call: NA; v_call: TRBV2; cdr3_aa: CASKGEMSQPQHF; cdr3_nt: TGTGCCAGTAAGGGGGAAATGAGTCAGCCCCAGCATTTT
j_call: TRBJ2-7; clone_size: few; d_call: TRBD2; v_call: TRBV15; cdr3_aa: CATSGEAGGLYF; cdr3_nt: TGTGCCACCAGCGGCGAAGCGGGAGGGCTTTACTTC
j_call: TRBJ2-1; clone_size: NA; d_call: NA; v_call: TRBV19; cdr3_aa: CASSLRQYNEQFF; cdr3_nt: TGTGCCAGTAGTCTTCGACAGTACAATGAGCAGTTCTTC
j_call: TRBJ2-1; clone_size: few; d_call: TRBD1; v_call: TRBV30; cdr3_aa: CAWSITGTGRNEQFF; cdr3_nt: TGTGCCTGGAGTATTACCGGGACAGGGCGTAATGAGCAGTTCTTC
j_call: TRBJ2-7; clone_size: NA; d_call: NA; v_call: TRBV6-6; cdr3_aa: CASTLTVPLYEQYF; cdr3_nt: TGTGCCAGCACTTTGACAGTTCCTCTTTACGAGCAGTACTTC
j_call: TRBJ2-7; clone_size: few; d_call: TRBD2; v_call: TRBV2; cdr3_aa: CASRPTSGTHEQYF; cdr3_nt: TGTGCCAGCAGACCGACTAGCGGGACCCACGAGCAGTACTTC
j_call: TRBJ2-7; clone_size: NA; d_call: NA; v_call: TRBV5-4; cdr3_aa: CASSLLGLAAHSYEQYF; cdr3_nt: TGTGCCAGCAGCTTGTTGGGATTAGCGGCCCACTCCTACGAGCAGTACTTC
j_call: TRBJ2-5; clone_size: NA; d_call: TRBD1; v_call: TRBV10-3; cdr3_aa: CAIKGEQGAGETQYF; cdr3_nt: TGTGCCATCAAGGGCGAACAGGGGGCAGGAGAGACCCAGTACTTC
j_call: TRBJ2-1; clone_size: few; d_call: NA; v_call: TRBV5-1; cdr3_aa: CASSQQEYNEQFF; cdr3_nt: TGCGCCAGCAGCCAACAGGAGTACAATGAGCAGTTCTTC
j_call: TRBJ2-1; clone_size: few; d_call: NA; v_call: TRBV4-3; cdr3_aa: CASSQELGNSYNEQFF; cdr3_nt: TGCGCCAGCAGCCAAGAGCTAGGCAACTCCTACAATGAGCAGTTCTTC
j_call: TRBJ2-7; clone_size: NA; d_call: TRBD1; v_call: TRBV28; cdr3_aa: CASSPLQGRYEQYF; cdr3_nt: TGTGCCAGCAGTCCTCTACAGGGGCGGTACGAGCAGTACTTC
j_call: TRBJ2-1; clone_size: few; d_call: TRBD2; v_call: TRBV18; cdr3_aa: CASSPLASGNNEQFF; cdr3_nt: TGTGCCAGCTCCCCCCTGGCTAGCGGGAACAATGAGCAGTTCTTC
j_call: TRBJ2-3; clone_size: few; d_call: NA; v_call: TRBV6-5; cdr3_aa: CAPRQGFTDTQYF; cdr3_nt: TGTGCCCCGAGGCAGGGGTTCACAGATACGCAGTATTTT
j_call: TRBJ2-7; clone_size: few; d_call: NA; v_call: TRBV7-9; cdr3_aa: CASSREYYEQYF; cdr3_nt: TGTGCCAGCAGCAGAGAGTACTACGAGCAGTACTTC
j_call: TRBJ1-3; clone_size: NA; d_call: NA; v_call: TRBV28; cdr3_aa: CASSLWQGGNTIYF; cdr3_nt: TGTGCCAGCAGTTTATGGCAGGGGGGAAACACCATATATTTT
j_call: TRBJ2-7; clone_size: few; d_call: TRBD2; v_call: TRBV10-2; cdr3_aa: CASRNAAGGVYEQYF; cdr3_nt: TGCGCCAGCAGAAATGCGGCGGGAGGAGTCTACGAGCAGTACTTC
j_call: TRBJ2-1; clone_size: few; d_call: TRBD2; v_call: TRBV5-1; cdr3_aa: CASSATKGLAGGPFNEQFF; cdr3_nt: TGCGCCAGCAGCGCAACAAAGGGACTAGCGGGAGGGCCGTTCAATGAGCAGTTCTTC
j_call: TRBJ2-3; clone_size: NA; d_call: NA; v_call: TRBV2; cdr3_aa: CARDWGLTGRTDTQYF; cdr3_nt: TGTGCCAGGGACTGGGGGCTGACAGGCCGCACAGATACGCAGTATTTT
j_call: TRBJ2-7; clone_size: NA; d_call: TRBD2; v_call: TRBV7-9; cdr3_aa: CASSLRGTSGAGSSYEQYF; cdr3_nt: TGTGCCAGCAGCCTCCGCGGGACTAGCGGGGCCGGGAGCTCCTACGAGCAGTACTTC
j_call: TRBJ2-1; clone_size: few; d_call: NA; v_call: TRBV28; cdr3_aa: CASSLLLRVQFF; cdr3_nt: TGTGCCAGCAGCCTCCTTCTACGGGTGCAGTTCTTC
j_call: TRBJ2-5; clone_size: NA; d_call: TRBD2; v_call: TRBV7-2; cdr3_aa: CASSLLAGIVQETQYF; cdr3_nt: TGTGCCAGCAGCTTACTAGCGGGAATTGTCCAAGAGACCCAGTACTTC
j_call: TRBJ2-7; clone_size: many; d_call: NA; v_call: TRBV14; cdr3_aa: CASSQEAGSAYEQYF; cdr3_nt: TGTGCCAGCAGCCAAGAGGCCGGGAGTGCCTACGAGCAGTACTTC
j_call: TRBJ2-1; clone_size: few; d_call: NA; v_call: TRBV4-3; cdr3_aa: CASSQGRFTTNEQFF; cdr3_nt: TGCGCCAGCAGCCAAGGACGCTTCACTACCAATGAGCAGTTCTTC
j_call: TRBJ2-7; clone_size: NA; d_call: NA; v_call: TRBV7-8; cdr3_aa: CASSLALPARSYEQYF; cdr3_nt: TGTGCCAGCAGCTTAGCGCTTCCAGCGCGCTCCTACGAGCAGTACTTC
j_call: TRBJ2-3; clone_size: NA; d_call: TRBD2; v_call: TRBV7-3; cdr3_aa: CASSQRSGRTDTQYF; cdr3_nt: TGTGCCAGCAGCCAGCGGAGCGGGAGGACAGATACGCAGTATTTT
j_call: TRBJ2-3; clone_size: few; d_call: NA; v_call: TRBV11-2; cdr3_aa: CASSLEFGGTDTQYF; cdr3_nt: TGTGCCAGCAGCTTAGAATTCGGAGGTACAGATACGCAGTATTTT
j_call: TRBJ2-1; clone_size: NA; d_call: TRBD2; v_call: TRBV4-3; cdr3_aa: CASSQVPSGSGSMNEQFF; cdr3_nt: TGCGCCAGCAGCCAAGTCCCTTCTGGGAGCGGGAGCATGAATGAGCAGTTCTTC
j_call: TRBJ2-5; clone_size: few; d_call: NA; v_call: TRBV11-2; cdr3_aa: CASSLRLGSTQETQYF; cdr3_nt: TGTGCCAGCAGCTTGCGCCTGGGCAGTACTCAAGAGACCCAGTACTTC
j_call: TRBJ2-1; clone_size: NA; d_call: NA; v_call: TRBV5-6; cdr3_aa: CASSTQASIHNEQFF; cdr3_nt: TGTGCCAGCAGCACCCAGGCTAGCATCCACAATGAGCAGTTCTTC
j_call: TRBJ2-7; clone_size: NA; d_call: TRBD1; v_call: TRBV6-1; cdr3_aa: CASRGTGIEQYF; cdr3_nt: TGTGCCAGCAGGGGGACAGGGATCGAGCAGTACTTC
j_call: TRBJ2-7; clone_size: few; d_call: TRBD1; v_call: TRBV5-1; cdr3_aa: CASGSGQGSYEQYF; cdr3_nt: TGCGCCAGCGGCTCGGGACAGGGGTCCTACGAGCAGTACTTC
j_call: TRBJ2-3; clone_size: NA; d_call: TRBD2; v_call: TRBV5-1; cdr3_aa: CASSLELAGITDTQYF; cdr3_nt: TGCGCCAGCAGCTTGGAACTAGCGGGTATCACAGATACGCAGTATTTT
j_call: TRBJ2-5; clone_size: few; d_call: NA; v_call: TRBV14; cdr3_aa: CASRNQAAQGTQYF; cdr3_nt: TGTGCCAGCCGCAATCAGGCCGCCCAGGGGACCCAGTACTTC
j_call: TRBJ2-7; clone_size: NA; d_call: TRBD1; v_call: TRBV27; cdr3_aa: CASSLGQGRTYEQYF; cdr3_nt: TGTGCCAGCAGCCTGGGACAGGGGAGGACCTACGAGCAGTACTTC
j_call: TRBJ2-6; clone_size: few; d_call: NA; v_call: TRBV27; cdr3_aa: CASSIWTGANVLTF; cdr3_nt: TGTGCCAGCAGTATATGGACAGGGGCCAACGTCCTGACTTTC
j_call: TRBJ2-2; clone_size: NA; d_call: TRBD1; v_call: TRBV5-4; cdr3_aa: CASSSWTGGNTGELFF; cdr3_nt: TGTGCCAGCAGCTCATGGACAGGGGGCAACACCGGGGAGCTGTTTTTT
j_call: TRBJ2-5; clone_size: few; d_call: TRBD2; v_call: TRBV7-9; cdr3_aa: CASSLGLAGARLETQYF; cdr3_nt: TGTGCCAGCAGCTTAGGCCTAGCGGGAGCTCGGCTAGAGACCCAGTACTTC
j_call: TRBJ1-5; clone_size: few; d_call: TRBD1; v_call: TRBV7-3; cdr3_aa: CASSLTGTGNQPQHF; cdr3_nt: TGTGCCAGCAGCTTAACTGGGACAGGCAATCAGCCCCAGCATTTT
j_call: TRBJ1-1; clone_size: few; d_call: NA; v_call: TRBV14; cdr3_aa: CASSHLGGEAFF; cdr3_nt: TGTGCCAGCAGCCACCTCGGGGGTGAAGCTTTCTTT
j_call: TRBJ2-3; clone_size: NA; d_call: NA; v_call: TRBV11-2; cdr3_aa: CASTPRETVDTQYF; cdr3_nt: TGTGCCAGCACCCCCCGGGAGACGGTAGATACGCAGTATTTT
j_call: TRBJ1-2; clone_size: few; d_call: TRBD1; v_call: TRBV9; cdr3_aa: CASSAGQGRLVGYTF; cdr3_nt: TGTGCCAGCAGCGCGGGACAGGGGAGGCTGGTTGGCTACACCTTC
j_call: TRBJ1-2; clone_size: few; d_call: NA; v_call: TRBV4-3; cdr3_aa: CASSQQPRPEGDYGYTF; cdr3_nt: TGCGCCAGCAGCCAACAGCCCCGCCCCGAAGGAGACTATGGCTACACCTTC
j_call: TRBJ2-1; clone_size: few; d_call: TRBD1; v_call: TRBV4-2; cdr3_aa: CASSQDGDSTYNEQFF; cdr3_nt: TGTGCCAGCAGCCAGGACGGGGACAGTACCTACAATGAGCAGTTCTTC
j_call: TRBJ2-5; clone_size: few; d_call: TRBD2; v_call: TRBV10-3; cdr3_aa: CAISESTTSEETQYF; cdr3_nt: TGTGCCATCAGTGAGTCGACGACTAGCGAAGAGACCCAGTACTTC
j_call: TRBJ2-3; clone_size: NA; d_call: NA; v_call: TRBV7-2; cdr3_aa: CASSLAGDLDTQYF; cdr3_nt: TGTGCCAGCAGCTTAGCGGGAGATCTAGATACGCAGTATTTT
j_call: TRBJ2-7; clone_size: NA; d_call: TRBD1; v_call: TRBV6-6; cdr3_aa: CASTRDSPYEQYF; cdr3_nt: TGTGCCAGCACCCGGGACAGTCCCTACGAGCAGTACTTC
j_call: TRBJ2-7; clone_size: NA; d_call: NA; v_call: TRBV5-4; cdr3_aa: CASSPGTPTYEQYF; cdr3_nt: TGTGCCAGCAGCCCTGGGACACCAACCTACGAGCAGTACTTC
j_call: TRBJ1-4; clone_size: NA; d_call: NA; v_call: TRBV7-2; cdr3_aa: CASSLGLTNEKLFF; cdr3_nt: TGTGCCAGCAGTTTGGGACTAACTAATGAAAAACTGTTTTTT
j_call: TRBJ2-7; clone_size: NA; d_call: NA; v_call: TRBV5-6; cdr3_aa: CASSLSLGLAYEQYF; cdr3_nt: TGTGCCAGCAGCTTATCATTGGGACTGGCCTACGAGCAGTACTTC
j_call: TRBJ2-7; clone_size: NA; d_call: TRBD1; v_call: TRBV5-1; cdr3_aa: CASSLATGANYEQYF; cdr3_nt: TGCGCCAGCAGCTTGGCTACAGGGGCGAACTACGAGCAGTACTTC
j_call: TRBJ1-2; clone_size: few; d_call: TRBD1; v_call: TRBV30; cdr3_aa: CAWGQGVYGYTF; cdr3_nt: TGTGCCTGGGGACAGGGGGTCTATGGCTACACCTTC
j_call: TRBJ2-3; clone_size: NA; d_call: NA; v_call: TRBV4-3; cdr3_aa: CASSQLIGQTDTQYF; cdr3_nt: TGCGCCAGCAGCCAGCTAATCGGACAGACAGATACGCAGTATTTT
j_call: TRBJ2-5; clone_size: many; d_call: NA; v_call: TRBV28; cdr3_aa: CASISSETQYF; cdr3_nt: TGTGCCAGCATCTCGTCGGAGACCCAGTACTTC